One sample yielded the 22 T cell receptor beta chains listed below, sequenced in a study of shared clonotypes between healthy human individuals. In the naive CD8 group, cells lacked CD45RO and were positively selected for CCR7, so terminally differentiated effector memory CD45RA+ cells were left out. Repertoires were generated with immunoSEQ multiplex PCR, while TCRdb's copy carries only in-frame clones and drops some. This table has around 2.1 million clones, approximately 94% appearing once. What was sequenced was naive CD8+ T cells from PBMCs. Every receptor here comes from a man aged 18 to 29 in good health. Some clones in this sample may be carry-over from other donors' samples.

The genes are TRBV27 and TRBJ2-5; tentative D call: TRBD1 (5 bases). Germline V CDR1 and CDR2: MNHEY, SMNVEV (reference sequence). Trimming pared 8 bases from V and 2 bases from J, leaving 9 bases between. The CDR3 loop spans 12 amino acids. CDR3 coding DNA: TGTGCCAGCGGGGCTAAACAAGAGACCCAGTACTTC. It yields the protein CASGAKQETQYF.

The chain is built from TRBV6-1 and TRBJ2-1; unclear D gene. The CDR3 totals 16 residues. The V end lost 2 bases, the J end lost 0 bases, and 11 bases lay between the germline ends. CDR1 and CDR2 from the germline V gene are MNHNS and SASEGT. CDR3 DNA: TGTGCCAGCAGTGAATTGGGAAGAAGCTCCTACAATGAGCAGTTCTTC. This gives the protein CASSELGRSSYNEQFF.

The V gene is TRBV4-2, the J gene TRBJ1-2; 9 bases fit TRBD1. From germline, CDR1 is LGHNA and CDR2 YNFKEQ. Losses at the gene ends were 1 base for V and 2 bases for J; bases not matched to a gene: 8. The CDR3 has 17 residues. CDR3 bases: TGTGCCAGCAGCCAAGTCCGGAGGGACAGGGTGAACTATGGCTACACCTTC. Encoded protein: CASSQVRRDRVNYGYTF.

The V gene is TRBV5-4, the J gene TRBJ2-7; tentative D call: TRBD2 (5 bases). Germline V gene data show CDR1 as SGHNT and CDR2 as YYREEE (reference sequence). The ends were cut back, 4 bases at V and 3 bases at J, with 20 bases in the middle. The CDR3 is 16 residues long. In DNA, the CDR3 is TGTGCCAGCAGCCCCGGTGGAGGATGGGTTGGCTACGAGCAGTACTTC. Amino acid sequence: CASSPGGGWVGYEQYF.

V gene TRBV10-1 combines with J gene TRBJ1-1; a weak D match, TRBD1 (6 bases). Trimming removed 2 bases at V and 1 base at J, with 11 bases between. CDR3 length equals 15 residues. Germline-derived CDR1 and CDR2 are WNHNN and SYGVQD (reference sequence). The CDR3 DNA reads as TGCGCCAGCAGTGAGGGCAGGGGAAGGAACACTGAAGCTTTCTTT. It codes for CASSEGRGRNTEAFF.

V usage is TRBV5-4 and J usage is TRBJ1-1; TRBD1 is a possible D gene (5 bases). The CDR3 is made up of 14 amino acids. V gave up 4 bases and J gave up 8 bases, with 18 bases separating them. Germline V lookup: CDR1 SGHNT, CDR2 YYREEE (reference sequence). The CDR3 loop reads CASSPGRTMVEAFF. The CDR3 DNA sequence: TGTGCCAGCAGCCCGGGACGTACGATGGTGGAAGCTTTCTTT.

In regard to this clone: The sample holds other DNA sequences that translate to the same CDR3. The chain uses TRBV9 and TRBJ2-7; D ambiguous. The CDR3 loop spans 13 amino acids. Trimming took 0 bases from V and 5 from J, leaving 9 bases between them. Germline CDR1 reads SGDLS; CDR2 reads YYNGEE. DNA for the CDR3: TGTGCCAGCAGCGTAGTTTCGGGCCACGAGCAGTACTTC. This translates into CASSVVSGHEQYF.

The chain links TRBV19 to TRBJ2-7; D possibly corresponds to TRBD1 (6 bases). The CDR3 has 12 amino acids. Germline V CDR1 and CDR2: LNHDA, SQIVND (reference sequence). Trimming shortened V by 11 bases and J by 3 bases, and 14 bases separated the two germline ends. The CDR3 protein is CAAADRGYEQYF. The DNA of the CDR3 is TGTGCCGCTGCGGACAGAGGCTACGAGCAGTACTTC.

This chain connects TRBV19 to TRBJ2-7; D uncertain. CDR1 is LNHDA and CDR2 is SQIVND in the germline V gene (reference sequence). Trimming left V 3 bases short and J 2 bases short, with 14 bases between. This CDR3 region has 15 residues. CDR3 in amino acids: CASSIGLRPPYEQYF. The DNA for the CDR3 is TGTGCCAGTAGTATTGGGTTACGGCCCCCCTACGAGCAGTACTTC.

The gene calls are TRBV5-8 and TRBJ1-3; perhaps TRBD1 as D (6 bases). V lost 3 bases and J 6 bases, leaving 13 bases between the germline ends. The CDR3 extends over 14 amino acids. Germline V gives CDR1 SGHTS, CDR2 YDEGEE. DNA for the CDR3: TGTGCCAGCAGCTATAGGACAGTCGAAAACACCATATATTTT. Amino acids: CASSYRTVENTIYF.

J is TRBJ2-7 and V is TRBV18; 12 bases match TRBD2. Per the germline V gene, CDR1 is KGHSH and CDR2 is LQKENI. The length of the CDR3 is 15 residues. J was trimmed by 2 bases and V by 10 bases; bases with no gene match: 9. CDR3 coding DNA: TGTGCCACCGGGTTGGGGACTAGCGGGCCCTACGAGCAGTACTTC. It is translated as CATGLGTSGPYEQYF.

This chain connects TRBV4-1 to TRBJ1-3; D is uncertain. Germline lookup yields CDR1 MGHRA and CDR2 YSYEKL. V was cut by 0 bases and J by 0 bases, with 9 bases left in between. The CDR3 extends over 16 amino acids. The CDR3 bases are TGCGCCAGCAGCCAAGATTCCGGGTACTCTGGAAACACCATATATTTT. Translated: CASSQDSGYSGNTIYF.

CDR3 amino acids: CASSLGQVTEAFF. DNA of the CDR3: TGTGCCAGCAGCTTAGGGCAGGTGACTGAAGCTTTCTTT. The chain has TRBV7-9 and TRBJ1-1; D remains ambiguous. Trimming took off 1 base at V and 5 bases at J, with 8 bases between the two ends. Germline lookup yields CDR1 SEHNR and CDR2 FQNEAQ (reference sequence). This CDR3 is built from 13 residues. Drawing the rest from reference TRBV7-9 and TRBJ1-1, the complete variable domain is DTGVSQNPRHKITKRGQNVTFRCDPISEHNRLYWYRQTLGQGPEFLTYFQNEAQLEKSRLLSDRFSAERPKGSFSTLEIQRTEQGDSAMYLCASSLGQVTEAFFGQGTRLTVV.

The V call is TRBV18, the J call TRBJ2-1, with 10 bases that match TRBD2. The CDR3 has 16 amino acids. Germline CDR1 reads KGHSH; CDR2 reads LQKENI. J gave up 7 bases and V 1 base, and 7 bases lay outside the gene matches. The CDR3 loop reads CASSPRPAGGPNEQFF. CDR3 sequence (DNA): TGTGCCAGCTCACCACGACCAGCGGGAGGGCCGAATGAGCAGTTCTTC.

The count of this clone is one. The chain carries TRBV15 and TRBJ2-7; 12 nucleotides line up with TRBD2. The CDR3 has 19 residues. V gave up 5 bases and J gave up 2 bases; unmatched junction bases: 16. Germline CDR1 is LNHNV and CDR2 is YYDKDF (reference sequence). The CDR3 DNA follows: TGTGCCACCAGCCCTAGCGGGAGGGCCGCGTACGGGCCGGCCTACGAGCAGTACTTC. Its protein is CATSPSGRAAYGPAYEQYF.

The CDR3 DNA sequence: TGTGCCATCAAACAATACGAGGGGAGCTCTGGGGCCAACGTCCTGACTTTC. It encodes CAIKQYEGSSGANVLTF. The rearrangement links TRBV10-3 to TRBJ2-6; D tentatively fits TRBD1 or TRBD2 (5 bases each). Germline CDR1 reads ENHRY; CDR2 reads SYGVKD. The CDR3 consists of 17 residues. V was cut by 7 bases and J by 0 bases, with 16 bases left in between.

The table lists this clone with a few counts. The chain has TRBV9 and TRBJ2-7, with 12 nucleotides matching TRBD1. Trimming at V came to 4 bases and at J to 6 bases, leaving 5 bases not matched to a gene. This CDR3 comprises 14 residues. Germline V CDR1 and CDR2: SGDLS, YYNGEE. CDR3 protein: CASSPRDRGREQYF. The CDR3 DNA reads TGTGCCAGCAGCCCCCGGGACAGGGGGCGCGAGCAGTACTTC.

The chain has TRBV7-3 and TRBJ1-3, with D perhaps matching TRBD1 (6 bases). The germline CDR1 and CDR2 sequences are SGHTA and FQGTGA. The CDR3 consists of 13 residues. Trimming pared 4 bases from V and 7 bases from J, leaving 11 bases between. As DNA, the CDR3 is TGTGCCAGCAGCTCAAGGACAGAGAACACCATATATTTT. Encoded protein: CASSSRTENTIYF.

This clone has just a few counts. This CDR3 is also generated by other DNA sequences in the sample. The chain uses TRBV7-9 and TRBJ1-1; the D is unclear. Trimming pared 3 bases from V and 1 base from J, leaving 6 bases between. Germline-derived CDR1 and CDR2 are SEHNR and FQNEAQ (reference sequence). The CDR3 spans 13 residues. Here the CDR3 reads CASSFGGNTEAFF. CDR3 nucleotide sequence: TGTGCCAGCAGCTTCGGAGGGAACACTGAAGCTTTCTTT.

The chain joins TRBV9 to TRBJ2-1; tentative D call: TRBD2 (6 bases). The CDR3 has 15 amino acids. From germline, CDR1 is SGDLS and CDR2 YYNGEE. Trimming removed 0 bases at V and 9 bases at J, with 16 bases between. In nucleotides, the CDR3 is TGTGCCAGCAGCGTAGCCTGGACTACAGCGGCTGAGCAGTTCTTC. It translates to CASSVAWTTAAEQFF.

Details on this clone: This sample includes further DNA sequences coding for the same CDR3. The V call is TRBV5-8, the J call TRBJ2-7; no clear D. Germline V CDR1 and CDR2: SGHTS, YDEGEE. Trimming removed 2 bases at V and 4 bases at J, with 4 bases between. The CDR3 totals 11 residues. In DNA, the CDR3 is TGTGCCAGCAGCTTTGGTTACGAGCAGTACTTC. This translates into CASSFGYEQYF. Filled out from reference TRBV5-8 and TRBJ2-7, the complete variable domain reads EAGVTQSPTHLIKTRGQQATLRCSPISGHTSVYWYQQALGLGLQFLLWYDEGEERNRGNFPPRFSGRQFPNYSSELNVNALELEDSALYLCASSFGYEQYFGPGTRLTVT.

A remark on this clone: One junction end does not reproduce the germline sequence, and a read error may be involved. The genes are TRBV27 and TRBJ2-7; D uncertain. Germline assignment: CDR1 MNHEY and CDR2 SMNVEV (reference sequence). The CDR3 contains 13 residues. The chain's CDR3 is CASRNKVFNEQYF. CDR3 DNA sequence: TGTGCCAGCAGAAACAAGGTTTTCAACGAACAGTACTTC.